The sequence of this T cell receptor (beta chain) was determined in a study of CD8 T cells in ankylosing spondylitis. Regarding the study as a whole: In peripheral blood, disease-linked CD8+ clones occurred at relatively low frequencies. There was a TCR beta motif, made of fewer than 10 highly homologous variants, that appeared characteristic of ankylosing spondylitis blood. Several of the motif variants were reported before in synovial fluid and blood from reactive arthritis. Disease-linked clones reportedly concentrated significantly in matched ankylosing spondylitis synovial fluid.

In this sample, this clonotype turned up a few times. Its target is unknown. Per the germline V gene, CDR1 is DFQATT and CDR2 is SNEGSKA (reference sequence). After removal of 3 bases from V and 0 bases from J, the junction contained 1 base not matched to a gene. CDR3 size: 16 residues. Libraries of TCR beta came from quantitative 5'-RACE with molecular barcodes. MiXCR, applied by TCRdb to the 5' RACE reads, yields one record per CDR3 protein. The data contain some 450,000 distinct CDR3 sequences, over 15% of them singletons. This sequence was found in a male donor with ankylosing spondylitis. V usage is TRBV20-1 and J usage is TRBJ2-1; 14 nucleotides line up with TRBD2. Sequencing input: blood, either unsorted or a sorted T cell fraction (not recorded which). The CDR3 nucleotides are TGCAGTGCTAGGGGGACTAGCGGGAGCTCCTACAATGAGCAGTTCTTC. Translation gives CSARGTSGSSYNEQFF.